This record covers a single T cell receptor beta chain. The data belong to a study of blood T cell repertoires in COVID-19. Study background: The United States, Italy and Spain provided the acute and convalescent COVID-19 samples. Sources were T cells, B-cell-depleted T cells, or PBMCs; the material itself was cDNA or gDNA.

The germline V gene has CDR1 LNHDA and CDR2 SQIVND (reference sequence). The CDR3 totals 17 residues. The V gene lost 5 bases and the J gene lost 0 bases, with 14 bases spanning the gap. Original processing methods: Reference gene primer amplification in the assay estimated nucleated cell counts. This table comes from immunoSEQ multiplex PCR, and its TCRdb copy is limited to in-frame clones, with some not included. That table gives V, J and clone size, and the DNA gave D and trimming. The repertoire holds 150,000 or so clones, with about 77% as singletons. Sequenced: peripheral blood. The sequence was obtained from a woman between 50 and 59 years old with active or convalescent COVID-19. The chain carries TRBV19 and TRBJ2-6; no firm D call. The CDR3: CASSAAPVGSGANVLTF. The DNA of the CDR3 is TGTGCCAGTAGTGCCGCCCCGGTCGGCTCTGGGGCCAACGTCCTGACTTTC. Based on the CDR3 plus reference TRBV19 and TRBJ2-6, the full variable domain is DGGITQSPKYLFRKEGQNVTLSCEQNLNHDAMYWYRQDPGQGLRLIYYSQIVNDFQKGDIAEGYSVSREKKESFPLTVTSAQKNPTAFYLCASSAAPVGSGANVLTFGAGSRLTVL.